The present TCR beta chain was sequenced within a study of T cell repertoires in cytomegalovirus infection. Across the study: Use of recently identified HLA-C-restricted and well-studied HLA-B-restricted CMV epitopes was part of the study. CMV infection together with matching HLA type was indicated by public TCR beta signatures. General study findings and limits: There were HLA-C-restricted CMV-specific TCR beta clonotypes dominating the ex vivo response. Summed frequency of public TCR beta families distinguished CMV carriers with the relevant HLA.

As to this clonotype: What it binds is not known.

Germline-derived CDR1 and CDR2 are SGHKS and YYEKEE (reference sequence). V was trimmed by 6 bases and J by 0 bases, leaving 7 bases between them. There are 14 residues in the CDR3. TCRdb fed the reads into MiXCR, producing one record per CDR3 protein. This table holds about 220,000 distinct CDR3 sequences, approximately 38% found once. The clonotype comes from a human donor in good health (CMV status not recorded). Some clones in this sample may be carry-over from other donors' samples. This chain uses TRBV5-5 with TRBJ2-6; D call uncertain. This material consisted of CD8+ T cells from cultured PBMCs, taken from culture after CMV antigen stimulation. The CDR3 loop reads CASIDSSGANVLTF. In DNA, the CDR3 is TGTGCCAGCATTGATAGCTCTGGGGCCAACGTCCTGACTTTC. The variable domain in full, with the rest retrieved from reference TRBV5-5 and TRBJ2-6, is DAGVTQSPTHLIKTRGQQVTLRCSPISGHKSVSWYQQVLGQGPQFIFQYYEKEERGRGNFPDRFSARQFPNYSSELNVNALLLGDSALYLCASIDSSGANVLTFGAGSRLTVL.